This TCR beta chain is drawn from a study of T cells in Graves' hyperthyroidism and ophthalmopathy. The CDR3 contains 14 residues. The V and J ends lost 6 bases and 7 bases, in that order; junction bases with no gene match: 3. Germline loops: CDR1 ENHRY, CDR2 SYGVKD. From RNA transcripts, TCR beta CDR3 regions were amplified. HTBI primers were the set used in a first-round RT-PCR of the TCR CDR3. TCRdb used MiXCR to reprocess the multiplex PCR reads, holding one entry per CDR3 protein. The sample lists roughly 570,000 distinct CDR3 sequences, 46% occurring once. The chain combines TRBV10-3 with TRBJ2-2; 12 positions agree with TRBD2. The clonotype was recovered from an adult woman with Graves' disease, either hyperthyroidism or ophthalmopathy (not recorded which). The source material was peripheral blood or thyroid tissue (not recorded which). The CDR3 DNA sequence: TGTGCCATCAGCTCTAGCGGGAGGGTCGGGGAGCTGTTTTTT. This sequence encodes CAISSSGRVGELFF.